A single sample gave rise to the 14 T cell receptor beta chains below, sequenced in a study of T cells after posttransplantation cyclophosphamide. Sampled 1 year posttransplant, controls received myeloablative marrow transplants, methotrexate and a calcineurin inhibitor. Using immunoSEQ multiplex PCR, the repertoire was profiled, and TCRdb retains in-frame clones only, with some absent. Of roughly 11,000 clones listed, 70% to 90% were seen once; the top ten hold under 4.5%. The source was PBMCs, collected about 350 days after allogeneic stem cell transplant with calcineurin inhibitor and methotrexate. The source is a male patient in his 30s who received an allogeneic stem cell transplant from an unrelated donor, was CMV-positive, and had acute GVHD only. Some T cells may trace back to the graft donor.

This clone has more than one count but fewer than ten. J is TRBJ2-7 and V is TRBV10-3; D possibly corresponds to TRBD2 (7 bases). Germline values: CDR1 ENHRY, CDR2 SYGVKD. The CDR3 totals 16 residues. Between the trimmed V and J ends, which lost 4 bases and 0 bases, there was a span of 16 bases. The CDR3: CAISGGGSGGSYEQYF. CDR3 nucleotide sequence: TGTGCCATCAGTGGGGGGGGCTCTGGGGGCTCCTACGAGCAGTACTTC.

The V call is TRBV11-2, the J call TRBJ2-7; 8 bases map to TRBD1. The trim removed 5 bases at V and 5 bases at J, leaving 14 bases unmatched. Germline V gene data show CDR1 as SGHAT and CDR2 as FQNNGV. The CDR3 runs to 16 residues. The CDR3 protein is CASSQGGSRGRDEQYF. The CDR3 bases are TGTGCCAGCAGCCAGGGTGGGAGCAGGGGGCGGGACGAGCAGTACTTC.

The chain employs TRBV18 and TRBJ2-5; D is perhaps TRBD1 (5 bases). The CDR3 covers 16 residues. Trimming pared 1 base from V and 0 bases from J, leaving 12 bases between. Germline V CDR1 and CDR2: KGHSH, LQKENI. CDR3 region: CASSPLNRTYQETQYF. The CDR3 DNA is TGTGCCAGCTCACCACTAAACAGGACCTACCAAGAGACCCAGTACTTC.

The chain employs TRBV18 and TRBJ2-2; D is unclear. The V end was cut by 3 bases, the J end by 1 base, with 9 bases between. CDR1 and CDR2 (germline): KGHSH, LQKENI. The CDR3 extends over 15 amino acids. In DNA, the CDR3 is TGTGCCAGCTCACCTATGGGCTTGAACACCGGGGAGCTGTTTTTT. Protein: CASSPMGLNTGELFF.

This chain uses TRBV2 with TRBJ2-5; TRBD1 matches 7 bases. The tail of the sequence fits TRBJ2-7 better, so the J call may be wrong. The CDR3 covers 15 residues. Germline CDR1 is SNHLY and CDR2 is FYNNEI. The CDR3 nucleotides are TGTGCCAGCAGTACGTCCCGGGACAGTCCCTACGAGCAGTACTTC. Residues: CASSTSRDSPYEQYF.

J is TRBJ2-1 and V is TRBV2, with no clear D. This CDR3 spans 12 amino acids. Germline values: CDR1 SNHLY, CDR2 FYNNEI. With 5 bases removed from V and 10 bases from J, the gap between germline ends came to 12 bases. For the CDR3, the DNA is TGTGCCAGCAGTACCCTGGCCAGAGAGCAGTTCTTC. It yields the protein CASSTLAREQFF.

This clone has a single count. The chain carries TRBV7-3 and TRBJ2-1; TRBD1 agrees at 7 bases. The CDR3 sequence is 15 residues long. V shed 3 bases, J shed 0 bases, and the junction held 2 bases outside the gene matches. Germline V gives CDR1 SGHTA, CDR2 FQGTGA. The CDR3 spells CASSFGQASYNEQFF. Here the CDR3 DNA reads TGTGCCAGCAGCTTCGGACAGGCCTCCTACAATGAGCAGTTCTTC.

In its sample, this clone was seen a few times. The gene calls are TRBV7-2 and TRBJ1-3; D not certain. The germline gives CDR1 SGHTA, CDR2 FQGNSA. The V end was cut by 1 base, the J end by 1 base, with 8 bases between. This CDR3 has 15 amino acids. The CDR3 DNA follows: TGTGCCAGCAGCTTAGTATTAGCGTCTGGAAACACCATATATTTT. Amino acid sequence: CASSLVLASGNTIYF.

This chain connects TRBV5-4 to TRBJ2-4, with 11 bases that match TRBD2. Germline-derived CDR1 and CDR2 are SGHNT and YYREEE (reference sequence). J gave up 8 bases and V 0 bases, and 4 bases lay outside the gene matches. CDR3 size: 15 residues. CDR3 coding DNA: TGTGCCAGCAGCTTGGTGACTAGCGGGGTAGACATTCAGTACTTC. It specifies CASSLVTSGVDIQYF. The entire variable domain, with the rest obtained from reference TRBV5-4 and TRBJ2-4, is as follows: ETGVTQSPTHLIKTRGQQVTLRCSSQSGHNTVSWYQQALGQGPQFIFQYYREEENGRGNFPPRFSGLQFPNYSSELNVNALELDDSALYLCASSLVTSGVDIQYFGAGTRLSVL.

The chain has TRBV6-5 and TRBJ1-2, with D possibly TRBD1 on 6 matching bases. Per germline, CDR1 MNHEY and CDR2 SVGAGI. There are 13 residues in the CDR3. V lost 4 bases to trimming and J lost 8 bases, with 14 bases between them. The CDR3 here is CASSFNRARGYTF. Here the CDR3 DNA reads TGTGCCAGCAGTTTTAACAGGGCCCGCGGCTACACCTTC.

The chain uses TRBV2 and TRBJ2-3, with 7 nucleotides matching TRBD2. Germline loops: CDR1 SNHLY, CDR2 FYNNEI. The CDR3 has 14 residues. Unmatched junction bases numbered 9, after V lost 10 bases and J lost 2 bases. Here the CDR3 reads CATRAGRVTDTQYF. The CDR3 DNA reads TGTGCCACCCGAGCGGGGAGGGTCACAGATACGCAGTATTTT.

This clone appeared a single time. V and J are TRBV5-6 and TRBJ2-5, with D unclear. Trimming cost V 6 bases and J 0 bases, with 9 bases left between them. Germline loops: CDR1 SGHDT, CDR2 YYEEEE. The CDR3 runs 13 residues. Written as DNA, the CDR3 is TGTGCCAGCACACTAAGGTACCAAGAGACCCAGTACTTC. It encodes CASTLRYQETQYF.

This chain connects TRBV4-1 to TRBJ2-7; 8 nucleotides match TRBD2. The V gene end was trimmed by 2 bases and the J gene end by 1 base; junction bases not matched to a gene: 4. In germline, CDR1 is MGHRA, CDR2 YSYEKL. There are 15 residues in the CDR3. The CDR3 nucleotides read TGCGCCAGCAGCCAACTTAGCGGGGCATCCTACGAGCAGTACTTC. This translates into CASSQLSGASYEQYF.

V is TRBV5-6 and J is TRBJ1-4; possible D gene TRBD1, 5 bases. CDR1 and CDR2 (germline): SGHDT, YYEEEE. The V end was cut by 2 bases, the J end by 4 bases, with 6 bases between. The CDR3 is 13 amino acids. The CDR3, as DNA: TGTGCCAGCAGCTTAAGGGGTAATGAAAAACTGTTTTTT. Translation gives CASSLRGNEKLFF.